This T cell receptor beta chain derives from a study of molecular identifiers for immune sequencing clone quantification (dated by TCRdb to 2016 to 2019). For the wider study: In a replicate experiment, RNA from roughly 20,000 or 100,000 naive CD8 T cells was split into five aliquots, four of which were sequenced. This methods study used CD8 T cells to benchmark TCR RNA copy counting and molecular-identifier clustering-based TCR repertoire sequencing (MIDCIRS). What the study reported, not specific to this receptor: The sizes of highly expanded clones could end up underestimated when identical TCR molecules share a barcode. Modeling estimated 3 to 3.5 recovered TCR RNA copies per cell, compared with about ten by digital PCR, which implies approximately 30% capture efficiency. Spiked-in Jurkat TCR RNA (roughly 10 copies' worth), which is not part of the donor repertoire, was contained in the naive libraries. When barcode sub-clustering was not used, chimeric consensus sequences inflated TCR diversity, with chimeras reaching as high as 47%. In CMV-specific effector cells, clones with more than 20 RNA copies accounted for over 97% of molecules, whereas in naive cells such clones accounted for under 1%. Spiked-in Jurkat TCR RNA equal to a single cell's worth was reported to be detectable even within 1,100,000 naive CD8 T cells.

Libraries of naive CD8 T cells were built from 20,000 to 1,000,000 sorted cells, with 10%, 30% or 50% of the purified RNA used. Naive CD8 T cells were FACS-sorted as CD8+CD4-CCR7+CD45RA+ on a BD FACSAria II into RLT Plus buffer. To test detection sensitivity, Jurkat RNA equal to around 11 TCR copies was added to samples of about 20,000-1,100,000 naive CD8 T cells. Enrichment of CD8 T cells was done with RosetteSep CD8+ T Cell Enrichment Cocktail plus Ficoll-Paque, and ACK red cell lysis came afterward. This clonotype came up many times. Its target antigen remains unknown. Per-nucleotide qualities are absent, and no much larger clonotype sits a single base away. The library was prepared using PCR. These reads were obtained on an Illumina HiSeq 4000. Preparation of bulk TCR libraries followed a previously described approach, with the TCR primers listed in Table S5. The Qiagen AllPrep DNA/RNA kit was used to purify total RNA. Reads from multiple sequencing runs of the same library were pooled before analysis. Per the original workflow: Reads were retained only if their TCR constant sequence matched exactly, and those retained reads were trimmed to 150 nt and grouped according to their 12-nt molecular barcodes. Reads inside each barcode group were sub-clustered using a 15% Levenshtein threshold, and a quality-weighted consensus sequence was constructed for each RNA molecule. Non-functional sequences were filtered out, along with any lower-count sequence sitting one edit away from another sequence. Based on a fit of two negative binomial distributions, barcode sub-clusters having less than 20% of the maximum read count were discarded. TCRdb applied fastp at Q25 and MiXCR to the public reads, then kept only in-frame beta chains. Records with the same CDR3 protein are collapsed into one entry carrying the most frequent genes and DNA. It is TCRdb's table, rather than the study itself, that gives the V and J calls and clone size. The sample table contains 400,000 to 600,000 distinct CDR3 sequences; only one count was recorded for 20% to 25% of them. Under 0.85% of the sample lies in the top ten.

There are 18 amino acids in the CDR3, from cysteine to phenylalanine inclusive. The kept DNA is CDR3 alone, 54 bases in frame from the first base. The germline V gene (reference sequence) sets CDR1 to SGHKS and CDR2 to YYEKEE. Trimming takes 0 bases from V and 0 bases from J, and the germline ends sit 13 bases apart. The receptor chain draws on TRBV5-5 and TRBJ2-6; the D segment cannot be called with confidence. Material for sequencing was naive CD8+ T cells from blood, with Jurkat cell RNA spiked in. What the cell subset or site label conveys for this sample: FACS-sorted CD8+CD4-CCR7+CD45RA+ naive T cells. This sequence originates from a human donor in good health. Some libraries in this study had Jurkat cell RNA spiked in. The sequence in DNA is TGTGCCAGCAGCTTGGCGAAAACTGGGGTCTCTGGGGCCAACGTCCTGACTTTC. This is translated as CASSLAKTGVSGANVLTF.